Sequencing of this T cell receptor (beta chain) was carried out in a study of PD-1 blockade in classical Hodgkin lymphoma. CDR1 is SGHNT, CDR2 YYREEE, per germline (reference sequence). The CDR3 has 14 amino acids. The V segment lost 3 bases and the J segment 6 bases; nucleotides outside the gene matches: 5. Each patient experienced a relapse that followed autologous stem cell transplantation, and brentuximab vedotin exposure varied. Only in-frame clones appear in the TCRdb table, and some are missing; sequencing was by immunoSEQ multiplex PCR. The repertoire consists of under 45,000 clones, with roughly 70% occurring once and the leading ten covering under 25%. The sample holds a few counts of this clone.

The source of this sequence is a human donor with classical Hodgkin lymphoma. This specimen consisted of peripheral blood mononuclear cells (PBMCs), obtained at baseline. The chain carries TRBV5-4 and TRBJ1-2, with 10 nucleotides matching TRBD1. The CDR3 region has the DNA TGTGCCAGCAGCTGGACAGGGGGGGTCGATGGCTACACCTTC. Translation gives CASSWTGGVDGYTF.